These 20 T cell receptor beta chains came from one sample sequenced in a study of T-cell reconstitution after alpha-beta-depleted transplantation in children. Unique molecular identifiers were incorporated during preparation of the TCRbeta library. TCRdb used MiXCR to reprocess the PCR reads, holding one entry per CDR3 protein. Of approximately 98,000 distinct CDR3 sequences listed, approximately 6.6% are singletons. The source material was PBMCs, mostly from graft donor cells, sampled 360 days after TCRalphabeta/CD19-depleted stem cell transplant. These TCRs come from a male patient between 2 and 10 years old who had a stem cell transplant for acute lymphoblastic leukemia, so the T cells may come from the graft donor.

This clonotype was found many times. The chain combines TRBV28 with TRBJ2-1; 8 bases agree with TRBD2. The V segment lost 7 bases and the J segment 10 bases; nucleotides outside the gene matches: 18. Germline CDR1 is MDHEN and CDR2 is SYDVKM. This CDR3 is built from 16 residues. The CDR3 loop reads CASTTGGAASPREQFF. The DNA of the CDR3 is TGTGCCAGCACCACCGGGGGGGCCGCCTCCCCAAGGGAGCAGTTCTTC.

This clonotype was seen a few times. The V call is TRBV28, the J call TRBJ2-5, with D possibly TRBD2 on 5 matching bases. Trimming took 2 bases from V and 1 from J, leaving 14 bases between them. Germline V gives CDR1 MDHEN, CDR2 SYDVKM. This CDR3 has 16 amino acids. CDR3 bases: TGTGCCAGCAGTTTACGGCTAGCCCCCTTCCAAGAGACCCAGTACTTC. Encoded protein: CASSLRLAPFQETQYF.

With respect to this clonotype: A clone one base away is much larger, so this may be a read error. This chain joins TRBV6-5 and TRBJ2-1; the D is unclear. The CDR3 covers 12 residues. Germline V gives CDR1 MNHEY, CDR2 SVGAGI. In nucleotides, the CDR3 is TGTACCAGCAGTTACTCGACGAGTGTCATGTTCTTC. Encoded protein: CTSSYSTSVMFF.

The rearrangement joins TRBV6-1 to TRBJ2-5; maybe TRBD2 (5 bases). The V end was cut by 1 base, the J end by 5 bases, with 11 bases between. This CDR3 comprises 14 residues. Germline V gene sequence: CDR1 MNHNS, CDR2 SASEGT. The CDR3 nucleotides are TGTGCCAGCAGTGAAGTAGCGACTCGGGAGACCCAGTACTTC. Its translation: CASSEVATRETQYF.

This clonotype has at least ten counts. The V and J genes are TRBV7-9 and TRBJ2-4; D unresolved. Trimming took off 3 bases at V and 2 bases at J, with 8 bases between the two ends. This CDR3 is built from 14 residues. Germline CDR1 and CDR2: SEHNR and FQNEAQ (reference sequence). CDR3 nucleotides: TGTGCCAGCAGCTTCCGGCAGCCCAAAAACATTCAGTACTTC. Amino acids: CASSFRQPKNIQYF.

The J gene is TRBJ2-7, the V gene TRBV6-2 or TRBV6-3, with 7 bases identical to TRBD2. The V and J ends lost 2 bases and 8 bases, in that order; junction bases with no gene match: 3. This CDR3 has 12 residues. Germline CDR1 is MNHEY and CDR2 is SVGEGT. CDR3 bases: TGTGCCAGCAGTTACCCGGGGGGAAAGCAGTACTTC. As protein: CASSYPGGKQYF.

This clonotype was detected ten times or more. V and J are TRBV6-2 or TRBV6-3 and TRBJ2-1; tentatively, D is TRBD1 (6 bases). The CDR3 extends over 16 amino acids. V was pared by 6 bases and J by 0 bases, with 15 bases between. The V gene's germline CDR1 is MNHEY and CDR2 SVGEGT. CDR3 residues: CASRDQQGSSYNEQFF. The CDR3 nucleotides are TGTGCCAGCAGGGACCAGCAGGGGAGCTCCTACAATGAGCAGTTCTTC.

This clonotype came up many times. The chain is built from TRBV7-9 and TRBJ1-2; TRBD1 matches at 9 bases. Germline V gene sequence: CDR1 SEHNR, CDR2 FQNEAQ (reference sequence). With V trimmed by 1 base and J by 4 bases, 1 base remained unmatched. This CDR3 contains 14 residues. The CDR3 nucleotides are TGTGCCAGCAGCTTAGACAGGGGGCTCTATGGCTACACCTTC. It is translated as CASSLDRGLYGYTF.

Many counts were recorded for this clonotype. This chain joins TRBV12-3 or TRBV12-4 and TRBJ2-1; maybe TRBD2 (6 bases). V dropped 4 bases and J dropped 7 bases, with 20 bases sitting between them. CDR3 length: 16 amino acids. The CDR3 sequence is CASSSLGTGVWNEQFF. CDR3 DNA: TGTGCCAGCAGTTCCCTCGGGACGGGAGTGTGGAATGAGCAGTTCTTC.

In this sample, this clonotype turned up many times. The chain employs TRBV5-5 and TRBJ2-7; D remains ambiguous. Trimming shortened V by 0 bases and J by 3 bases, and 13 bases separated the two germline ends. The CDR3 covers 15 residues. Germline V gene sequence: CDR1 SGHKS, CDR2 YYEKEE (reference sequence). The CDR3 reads CASSLAKGGFYEQYF. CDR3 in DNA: TGTGCCAGCAGCTTGGCCAAAGGTGGTTTCTACGAGCAGTACTTC.

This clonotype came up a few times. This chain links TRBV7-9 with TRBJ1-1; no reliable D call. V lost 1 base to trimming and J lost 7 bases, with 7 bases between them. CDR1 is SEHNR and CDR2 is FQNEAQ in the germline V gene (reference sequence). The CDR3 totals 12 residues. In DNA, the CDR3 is TGTGCCAGCAGCTTAGGTGGGCATGAAGCTTTCTTT. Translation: CASSLGGHEAFF.

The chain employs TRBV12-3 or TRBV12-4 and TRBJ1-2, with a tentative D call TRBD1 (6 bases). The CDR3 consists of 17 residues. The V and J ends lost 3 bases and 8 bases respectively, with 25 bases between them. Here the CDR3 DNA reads TGTGCCAGCAGTTTGCCCAGGGGATTCTCGAGGGAGGACGGCTACACCTTC. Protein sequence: CASSLPRGFSREDGYTF.

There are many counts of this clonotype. The CDR3: CASSLGTTGIQETQYF. CDR3 nucleotide sequence: TGTGCCAGCAGCTTAGGTACCACAGGGATTCAAGAGACCCAGTACTTC. V and J are TRBV7-2 and TRBJ2-5; D is possibly TRBD1 (6 bases). CDR3 size: 16 residues. V lost 1 base, J lost 2 bases, and 14 bases lay in between. Per germline, CDR1 SGHTA and CDR2 FQGNSA.

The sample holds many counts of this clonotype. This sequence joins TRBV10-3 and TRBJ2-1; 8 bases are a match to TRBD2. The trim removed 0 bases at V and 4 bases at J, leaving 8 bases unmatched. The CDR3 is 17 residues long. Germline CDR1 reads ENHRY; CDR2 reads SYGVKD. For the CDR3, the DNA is TGTGCCATCAGTGAGTCCGGGCGGGAGGCACATTACAATGAGCAGTTCTTC. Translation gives CAISESGREAHYNEQFF.

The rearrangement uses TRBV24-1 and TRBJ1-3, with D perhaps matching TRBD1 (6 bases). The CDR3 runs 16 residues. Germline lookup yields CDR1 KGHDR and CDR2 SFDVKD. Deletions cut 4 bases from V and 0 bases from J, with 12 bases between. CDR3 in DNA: TGTGCCACCAGTGAAAGGGACACGGGCTCTGGAAACACCATATATTTT. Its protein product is CATSERDTGSGNTIYF.

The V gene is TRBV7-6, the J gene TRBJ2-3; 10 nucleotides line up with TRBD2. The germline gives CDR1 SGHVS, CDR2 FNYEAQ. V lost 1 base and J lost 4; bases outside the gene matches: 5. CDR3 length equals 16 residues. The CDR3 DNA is TGTGCCAGCAGCTTAGAACTAGCGGGAAAATCAGATACGCAGTATTTT. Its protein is CASSLELAGKSDTQYF.

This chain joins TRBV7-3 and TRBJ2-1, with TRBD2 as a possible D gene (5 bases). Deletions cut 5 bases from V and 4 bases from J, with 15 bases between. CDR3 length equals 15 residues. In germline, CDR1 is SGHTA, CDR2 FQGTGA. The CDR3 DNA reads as TGTGCCAGCAGCATTGACGGACTTCCGTACAATGAGCAGTTCTTC. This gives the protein CASSIDGLPYNEQFF.

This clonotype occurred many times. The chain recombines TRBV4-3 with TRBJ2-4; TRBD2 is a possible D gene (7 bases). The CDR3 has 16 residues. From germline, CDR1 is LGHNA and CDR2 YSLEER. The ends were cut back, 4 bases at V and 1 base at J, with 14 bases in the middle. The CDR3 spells CASSLRGGAAKNIQYF. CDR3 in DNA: TGCGCCAGCAGCCTTCGAGGGGGGGCGGCCAAAAACATTCAGTACTTC.

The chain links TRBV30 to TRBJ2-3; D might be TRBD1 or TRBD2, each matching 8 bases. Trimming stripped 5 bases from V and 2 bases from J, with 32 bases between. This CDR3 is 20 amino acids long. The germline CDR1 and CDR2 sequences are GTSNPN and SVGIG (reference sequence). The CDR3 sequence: CAWSTEGQVNLAGFTDTQYF. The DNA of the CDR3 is TGTGCCTGGTCTACAGAGGGACAGGTGAACTTAGCGGGGTTCACAGATACGCAGTATTTT.

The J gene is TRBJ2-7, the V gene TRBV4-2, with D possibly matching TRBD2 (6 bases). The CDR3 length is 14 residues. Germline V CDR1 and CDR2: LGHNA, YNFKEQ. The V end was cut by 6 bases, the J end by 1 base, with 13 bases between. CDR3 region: CASRGTFTSYEQYF. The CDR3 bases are TGTGCCAGCAGGGGGACTTTCACATCCTACGAGCAGTACTTC.